These 20 T cell receptor beta chains were sequenced from one sample in a study of blood T cell repertoires in COVID-19 (dated by TCRdb to the early 2020s). The library came from the immunoSEQ multiplex PCR assay. TCRdb holds this immuneACCESS table with in-frame rearrangements only. Some clones are missing; in checked studies, unresolved V genes explain under half, and the rest has no known cause. This sample comprises more than 65,000 clones, about 83% of them detected only once. Of the sample, 5% to 5.5% is held by the ten largest clones. The source material was peripheral blood. All receptors come from a man in his 60s with acute or convalescent COVID-19.

The chain couples TRBV30 to TRBJ2-7; D is undetermined. This CDR3 is built from 16 residues. Germline assignment: CDR1 GTSNPN and CDR2 SVGIG (reference sequence). V lost 4 bases to trimming and J lost 3 bases, with 22 bases between them. The DNA for the CDR3 is TGTGCCTGGAAGAGCGCCTCTCCCCCAACTTACTACGAGCAGTACTTC. Translating it yields CAWKSASPPTYYEQYF.

The genes are TRBV11-3 and TRBJ1-2; 8 bases align to TRBD1. Trimming cost V 5 bases and J 11 bases; bases outside gene matches: 13. This CDR3 comprises 14 residues. Germline V gene sequence: CDR1 SGHNT, CDR2 YENEEA. The CDR3 loop reads CASSPITGTGEYTF. CDR3 DNA sequence: TGTGCCAGCAGCCCCATAACCGGGACAGGTGAATACACCTTC.

The chain has TRBV5-1 and TRBJ1-2; a possible D gene is TRBD1 (6 bases). Germline-derived CDR1 and CDR2 are SGHRS and YFSETQ. The CDR3 runs 14 residues. The germline V and J ends were trimmed by 2 bases and 6 bases, with 14 bases remaining between them. CDR3 coding DNA: TGCGCCAGCAGCTTTGCCCGGGACACCAATGGCTACACCTTC. Its protein product is CASSFARDTNGYTF.

The chain links TRBV6-6 to TRBJ2-5, with 11 positions matching TRBD2. CDR3 length equals 15 residues. The junction had 8 bases not matched to a gene; V was cut back by 6 bases and J by 5 bases. CDR1 and CDR2 from the germline V gene are MNHNY and SVGAGI (reference sequence). The CDR3 nucleotides are TGTGCCAGCAGACCCCCTAGCGGGGGGTCGGAGACCCAGTACTTC. This gives the protein CASRPPSGGSETQYF.

The genes are TRBV9 and TRBJ2-1, with 9 positions matching TRBD2. Germline CDR1 is SGDLS and CDR2 is YYNGEE. The CDR3 consists of 14 residues. V shed 4 bases and J 6 bases; nucleotides not matched to a gene: 5. CDR3: CASSPEGLANEQFF. CDR3 DNA: TGTGCCAGCAGCCCAGAGGGACTAGCCAATGAGCAGTTCTTC. The whole variable domain, filled in from reference TRBV9 and TRBJ2-1, reads DSGVTQTPKHLITATGQRVTLRCSPRSGDLSVYWYQQSLDQGLQFLIQYYNGEERAKGNILERFSAQQFPDLHSELNLSSLELGDSALYFCASSPEGLANEQFFGPGTRLTVL.

The rearrangement uses TRBV19 and TRBJ2-2, with 9 nucleotides matching TRBD1. The V gene end was trimmed by 6 bases and the J gene end by 3 bases; junction bases not matched to a gene: 5. The CDR3 is made up of 15 amino acids. The germline gives CDR1 LNHDA, CDR2 SQIVND (reference sequence). The CDR3 DNA sequence: TGTGCCAGTAGATGGGGACAGGGTCACACCGGGGAGCTGTTTTTT. Its translation is CASRWGQGHTGELFF.

The chain couples TRBV9 to TRBJ2-3, with 14 nucleotides matching TRBD2. The V and J ends lost 4 bases and 8 bases, in that order; junction bases with no gene match: 9. The V gene's germline CDR1 is SGDLS and CDR2 YYNGEE. The CDR3 has 16 residues. DNA of the CDR3: TGTGCCAGCAGCTTGGGACTAGCGGGGGAAGCTCGTACGCAGTATTTT. Residues: CASSLGLAGEARTQYF.

The rearrangement links TRBV24-1 to TRBJ2-3; 7 positions match TRBD2. The CDR3 contains 16 residues. Germline assignment: CDR1 KGHDR and CDR2 SFDVKD. With V trimmed by 3 bases and J by 4 bases, 9 bases remained unmatched. CDR3 amino acids: CATSDPSGGGSDTQYF. Written as DNA, the CDR3 is TGTGCCACCAGTGATCCCTCGGGGGGAGGGTCAGATACGCAGTATTTT.

This rearrangement joins TRBV7-8 to TRBJ1-4, with no clear D. The germline V and J ends were trimmed by 5 bases and 6 bases, with 19 bases remaining between them. The germline V gene encodes CDR1 SGHVS and CDR2 FQNEAQ. This CDR3 region has 16 residues. The CDR3 loop is CASSLNPTVGYEKLFF. For the CDR3, the DNA is TGTGCCAGCAGCCTCAACCCCACAGTAGGATATGAAAAACTGTTTTTT.

This clone has only one observation. The rearrangement links TRBV19 to TRBJ1-5; 10 bases align to TRBD1. The CDR3 has 15 residues. In germline, CDR1 is LNHDA, CDR2 SQIVND (reference sequence). J gave up 1 base and V 7 bases, and 4 bases lay outside the gene matches. The CDR3 reads CASNRQGASNQPQHF. The CDR3 DNA reads TGTGCCAGTAACCGACAGGGGGCCAGCAATCAGCCCCAGCATTTT.

This clone has just one count. The V call is TRBV6-2 or TRBV6-3, the J call TRBJ2-1; 7 nucleotides match TRBD1. There are 17 residues in the CDR3. Unmatched junction bases numbered 11, after V lost 4 bases and J lost 2 bases. Per germline, CDR1 MNHEY and CDR2 SVGEGT. In nucleotides, the CDR3 is TGTGCCAGCAGTTCGCCGGGACAGCTGGGGACCTACAATGAGCAGTTCTTC. Translating it yields CASSSPGQLGTYNEQFF.

The chain carries TRBV25-1 and TRBJ2-7; 13 nucleotides agree with TRBD2. There are 18 residues in the CDR3. Germline CDR1 MGHDK, CDR2 SYGVNS. V was clipped by 3 bases and J by 6 bases; unmatched bases: 14. In DNA, the CDR3 is TGTGCCAGCAGTGACCTTGAGCCCACTAGCGGGGGGGCATCCGAGCAGTACTTC. This encodes CASSDLEPTSGGASEQYF.

The chain has TRBV6-5 and TRBJ1-2, with a possible D match to TRBD1 (6 bases). CDR3 length equals 14 residues. Trimming removed 2 bases at V and 5 bases at J, with 12 bases between. The germline V gene encodes CDR1 MNHEY and CDR2 SVGAGI. The CDR3 protein is CASSYTGGAYGYTF. The CDR3 bases are TGTGCCAGCAGTTACACCGGGGGGGCGTATGGCTACACCTTC.

The chain is built from TRBV18 and TRBJ1-3; TRBD1 is a possible D gene (6 bases). CDR1 KGHSH and CDR2 LQKENI come from the germline V gene. Between the trimmed V and J ends, which lost 2 bases and 5 bases, there was a span of 10 bases. This CDR3 spans 14 amino acids. The DNA of the CDR3 is TGTGCCAGCTCACCAACGGACAGACGAAACACCATATATTTT. This gives the protein CASSPTDRRNTIYF.

The chain recombines TRBV6-2 or TRBV6-3 with TRBJ2-3; 9 bases map to TRBD1. Germline-derived CDR1 and CDR2 are MNHEY and SVGEGT. With 3 bases clipped from V and 4 bases from J, the junction kept 8 bases outside the gene matches. This CDR3 region has 16 residues. For the CDR3, the DNA is TGTGCCAGCAGTTATCGGACAGGGGAGGACCCAGATACGCAGTATTTT. This codes for CASSYRTGEDPDTQYF.

This chain links TRBV7-2 with TRBJ2-7; 7 nucleotides align to TRBD1. The trim removed 1 base at V and 2 bases at J, leaving 5 bases unmatched. This CDR3 has 15 amino acids. Germline V gives CDR1 SGHTA, CDR2 FQGNSA. Written as DNA, the CDR3 is TGTGCCAGCAGCTTAGACAGGGGCGAAGCCTACGAGCAGTACTTC. Translation gives CASSLDRGEAYEQYF. Full variable domain (rest looked up from reference TRBV7-2 and TRBJ2-7): GAGVSQSPSNKVTEKGKDVELRCDPISGHTALYWYRQSLGQGLEFLIYFQGNSAPDKSGLPSDRFSAERTGGSVSTLTIQRTQQEDSAVYLCASSLDRGEAYEQYFGPGTRLTVT.

The V gene is TRBV7-2, the J gene TRBJ2-7; TRBD1 matches 9 bases. CDR3 length equals 17 residues. V gave up 1 base and J gave up 2 bases; unmatched junction bases: 9. Germline V gene sequence: CDR1 SGHTA, CDR2 FQGNSA. The CDR3 DNA reads TGTGCCAGCAGCTTAGGAATGGTGGGGGACAGGGCCTACGAGCAGTACTTC. This translates into CASSLGMVGDRAYEQYF. The full variable domain, rest sourced from reference TRBV7-2 and TRBJ2-7, is GAGVSQSPSNKVTEKGKDVELRCDPISGHTALYWYRQSLGQGLEFLIYFQGNSAPDKSGLPSDRFSAERTGGSVSTLTIQRTQQEDSAVYLCASSLGMVGDRAYEQYFGPGTRLTVT.

This clone is a singleton in its sample. The chain uses TRBV18 and TRBJ2-7, with 10 bases aligning to TRBD1. Losses at the gene ends were 3 bases for V and 2 bases for J; bases not matched to a gene: 4. Germline CDR1 reads KGHSH; CDR2 reads LQKENI. The length of the CDR3 is 15 residues. CDR3 nucleotide sequence: TGTGCCAGCTCACCCGGACAGGGGGTCGCCTACGAGCAGTACTTC. It translates to CASSPGQGVAYEQYF. Supplemented by reference TRBV18 and TRBJ2-7, the full variable domain reads NAGVMQNPRHLVRRRGQEARLRCSPMKGHSHVYWYRQLPEEGLKFMVYLQKENIIDESGMPKERFSAEFPKEGPSILRIQQVVRGDSAAYFCASSPGQGVAYEQYFGPGTRLTVT.

The chain couples TRBV5-6 to TRBJ1-4; D ambiguous. V gave up 3 bases and J gave up 4 bases, with 10 bases separating them. In germline, CDR1 is SGHDT, CDR2 YYEEEE. CDR3 size: 14 residues. The CDR3 nucleotides read TGTGCCAGCAGCTCCCCCCGGGATAATGAAAAACTGTTTTTT. Translating it yields CASSSPRDNEKLFF.

J is TRBJ2-1 and V is TRBV6-2 or TRBV6-3, with 10 bases matching TRBD2. There are 17 residues in the CDR3. From germline, CDR1 is MNHEY and CDR2 SVGEGT. J was trimmed by 0 bases and V by 1 base; bases with no gene match: 3. This CDR3 reads CASSYFRTSGSYNEQFF. The DNA of the CDR3 is TGTGCCAGCAGTTACTTTAGGACTAGCGGCTCCTACAATGAGCAGTTCTTC.